This T cell receptor (beta chain) originates from a study of cytomegalovirus exposure and HLA in healthy donors. Broader study findings: Excluded were some V segments that proved indistinguishable, including TRBV6-2 and TRBV6-3. In a later analysis, TCR beta V- and J-gene trimming showed a link to a missense DCLRE1C variant.

A remark on this clone: The antigen is undetermined.

V lost 2 bases and J lost 5; bases outside the gene matches: 1. The CDR3 consists of 14 residues. The germline gives CDR1 SGDLS, CDR2 YYNGEE. PCR amplification relied on 60 Vbeta primers (plus 13 Jbeta primers). Profiled with immunoSEQ multiplex PCR; TCRdb holds only in-frame clones, not every one. The sample holds 85,000 to 100,000 clones, about four fifths seen once. The material sequenced was PBMCs. This TCR was sampled from a male donor in good health and CMV-seropositive. The genes are TRBV9 and TRBJ1-6, with 7 bases fitting TRBD1. The CDR3 DNA reads as TGTGCCAGCAGCGTCACAGGGGATAATTCACCCCTCCACTTT. This gives the protein CASSVTGDNSPLHF.